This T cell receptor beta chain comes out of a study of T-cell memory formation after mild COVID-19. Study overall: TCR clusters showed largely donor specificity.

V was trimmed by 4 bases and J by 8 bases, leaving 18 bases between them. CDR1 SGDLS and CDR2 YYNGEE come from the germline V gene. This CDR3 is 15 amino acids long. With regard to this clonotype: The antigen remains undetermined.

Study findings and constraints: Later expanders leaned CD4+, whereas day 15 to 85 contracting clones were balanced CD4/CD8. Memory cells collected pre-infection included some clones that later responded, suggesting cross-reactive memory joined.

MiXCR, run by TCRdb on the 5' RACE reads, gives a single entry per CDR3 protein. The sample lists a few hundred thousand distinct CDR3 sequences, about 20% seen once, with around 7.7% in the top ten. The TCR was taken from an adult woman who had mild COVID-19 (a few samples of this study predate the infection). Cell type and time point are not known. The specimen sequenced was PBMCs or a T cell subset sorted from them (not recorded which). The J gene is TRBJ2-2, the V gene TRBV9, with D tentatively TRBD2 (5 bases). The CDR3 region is CASSPGERPNGELFF. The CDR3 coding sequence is TGTGCCAGCAGCCCTGGGGAGCGGCCGAATGGGGAGCTGTTTTTT.